The present T cell receptor beta chain was sequenced within a study of CD4 T cells in relation to SARS-CoV-2 and coronaviruses. About the research overall: Convalescent patients were 8 males and a few females; two were Hispanic. Shared crossreactive spike epitopes were mapped to their HLA restriction. Study findings and constraints: In roughly 65% of donors, memory CD4+ clonotypes crossrecognized SARS-CoV-2 and at least one common cold coronavirus spike.

Deep TCR-beta sequencing used DNA from uncultured naive and memory CD4+ T cells. Libraries were prepared by immunoSEQ multiplex PCR; TCRdb keeps only in-frame clonotypes and omits some of them. This table holds around 54,000 clones, just over 90% found once. As for this clone: Its antigen is as yet unknown.

This CDR3 contains 15 residues. With 4 bases clipped from V and 2 bases from J, the junction kept 4 bases outside the gene matches. CDR1 and CDR2 from the germline V gene are SGHRS and YFSETQ. The sequencing sample was made of naive CD4+ T cells from PBMCs. The sample's subset: naive CD4+ T cells isolated by negative enrichment. The TCR comes from an adult with COVID-19. The V and J genes are TRBV5-1 and TRBJ2-2, with 8 bases matching TRBD2. The CDR3 DNA is TGCGCCAGCAGCAGCGGGAGTGTTAACACCGGGGAGCTGTTTTTT. Amino acid sequence: CASSSGSVNTGELFF.